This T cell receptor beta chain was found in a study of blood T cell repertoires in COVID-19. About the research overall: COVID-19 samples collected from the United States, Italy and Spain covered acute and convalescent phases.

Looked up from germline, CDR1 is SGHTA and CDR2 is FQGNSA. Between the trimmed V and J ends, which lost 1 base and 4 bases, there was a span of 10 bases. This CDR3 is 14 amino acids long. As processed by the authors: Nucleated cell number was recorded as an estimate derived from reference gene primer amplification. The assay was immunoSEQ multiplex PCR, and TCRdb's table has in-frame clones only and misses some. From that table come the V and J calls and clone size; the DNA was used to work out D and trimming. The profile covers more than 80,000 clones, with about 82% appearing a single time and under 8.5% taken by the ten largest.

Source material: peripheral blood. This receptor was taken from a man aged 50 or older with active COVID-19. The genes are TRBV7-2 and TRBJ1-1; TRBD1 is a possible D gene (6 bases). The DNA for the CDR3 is TGTGCCAGCAGCTTAGACAGGGCTGGCACTGAAGCTTTCTTT. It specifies CASSLDRAGTEAFF. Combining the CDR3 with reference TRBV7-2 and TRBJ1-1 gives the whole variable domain GAGVSQSPSNKVTEKGKDVELRCDPISGHTALYWYRQSLGQGLEFLIYFQGNSAPDKSGLPSDRFSAERTGGSVSTLTIQRTQQEDSAVYLCASSLDRAGTEAFFGQGTRLTVV.